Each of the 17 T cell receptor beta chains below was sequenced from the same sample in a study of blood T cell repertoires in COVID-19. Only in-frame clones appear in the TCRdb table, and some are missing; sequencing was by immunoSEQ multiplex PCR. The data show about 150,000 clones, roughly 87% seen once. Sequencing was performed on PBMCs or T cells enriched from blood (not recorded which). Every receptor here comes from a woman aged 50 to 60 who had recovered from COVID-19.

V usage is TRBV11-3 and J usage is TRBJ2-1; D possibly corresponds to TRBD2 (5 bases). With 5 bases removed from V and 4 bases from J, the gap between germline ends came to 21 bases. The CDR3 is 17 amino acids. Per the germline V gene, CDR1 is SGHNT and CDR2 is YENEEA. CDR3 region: CASSRLTVKRIYNEQFF. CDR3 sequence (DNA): TGTGCCAGCAGCAGGCTGACTGTGAAGCGGATTTACAATGAGCAGTTCTTC.

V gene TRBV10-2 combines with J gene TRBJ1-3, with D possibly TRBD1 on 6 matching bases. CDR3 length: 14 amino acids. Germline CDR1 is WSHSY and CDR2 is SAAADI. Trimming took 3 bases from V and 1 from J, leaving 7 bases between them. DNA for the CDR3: TGCGCCAGCAGTGAAGGGGGTTCTGGAAACACCATATATTTT. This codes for CASSEGGSGNTIYF.

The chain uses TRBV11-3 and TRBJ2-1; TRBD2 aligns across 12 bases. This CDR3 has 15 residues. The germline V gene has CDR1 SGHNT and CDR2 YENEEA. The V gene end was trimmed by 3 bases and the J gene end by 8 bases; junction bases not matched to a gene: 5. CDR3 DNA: TGTGCCAGCAGCTTGACTAGCGGGAGAGGCCATGAGCAGTTCTTC. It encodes CASSLTSGRGHEQFF.

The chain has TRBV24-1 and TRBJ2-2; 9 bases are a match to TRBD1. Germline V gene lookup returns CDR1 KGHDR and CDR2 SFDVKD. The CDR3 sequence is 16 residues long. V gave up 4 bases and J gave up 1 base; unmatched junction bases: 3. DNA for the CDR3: TGTGCCACCAGTGAACCGGGACAGGGGAACACCGGGGAGCTGTTTTTT. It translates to CATSEPGQGNTGELFF.

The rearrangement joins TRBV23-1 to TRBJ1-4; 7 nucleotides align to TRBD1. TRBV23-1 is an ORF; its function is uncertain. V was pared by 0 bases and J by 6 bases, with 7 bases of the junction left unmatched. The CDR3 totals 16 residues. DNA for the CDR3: TGCGCCAGCAGTCAATCGGGACAGTTTCGTGATGAAAAACTGTTTTTT. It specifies CASSQSGQFRDEKLFF.

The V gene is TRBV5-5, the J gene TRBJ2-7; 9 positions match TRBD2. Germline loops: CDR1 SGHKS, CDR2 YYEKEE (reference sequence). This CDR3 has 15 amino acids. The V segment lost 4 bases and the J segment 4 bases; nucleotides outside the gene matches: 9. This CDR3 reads CASSVTSGSGYEQYF. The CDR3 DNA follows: TGTGCCAGCAGCGTGACTAGCGGTTCAGGTTACGAGCAGTACTTC.

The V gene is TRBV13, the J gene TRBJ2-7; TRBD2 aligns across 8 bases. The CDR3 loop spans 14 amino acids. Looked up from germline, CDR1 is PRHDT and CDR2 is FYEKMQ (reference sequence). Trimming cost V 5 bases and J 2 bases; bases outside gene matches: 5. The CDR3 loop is CASSPPGGAYEQYF. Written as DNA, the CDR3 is TGTGCCAGCAGCCCCCCGGGGGGGGCCTACGAGCAGTACTTC. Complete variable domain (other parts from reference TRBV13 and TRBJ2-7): AAGVIQSPRHLIKEKRETATLKCYPIPRHDTVYWYQQGPGQDPQFLISFYEKMQSDKGSIPDRFSAQQFSDYHSELNMSSLELGDSALYFCASSPPGGAYEQYFGPGTRLTVT.

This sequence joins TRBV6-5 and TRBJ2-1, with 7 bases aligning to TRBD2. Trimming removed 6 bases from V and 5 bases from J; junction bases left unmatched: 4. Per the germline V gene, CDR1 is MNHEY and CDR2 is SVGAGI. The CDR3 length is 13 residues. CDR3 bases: TGTGCCAGCAGCGGCGGGAGACACAATGAGCAGTTCTTC. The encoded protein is CASSGGRHNEQFF.

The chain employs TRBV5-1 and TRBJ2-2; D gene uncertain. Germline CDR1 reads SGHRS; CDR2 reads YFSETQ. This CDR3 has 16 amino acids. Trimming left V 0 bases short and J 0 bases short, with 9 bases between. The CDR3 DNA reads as TGCGCCAGCAGCTTGGTAGCAAAATCGAACACCGGGGAGCTGTTTTTT. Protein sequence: CASSLVAKSNTGELFF.

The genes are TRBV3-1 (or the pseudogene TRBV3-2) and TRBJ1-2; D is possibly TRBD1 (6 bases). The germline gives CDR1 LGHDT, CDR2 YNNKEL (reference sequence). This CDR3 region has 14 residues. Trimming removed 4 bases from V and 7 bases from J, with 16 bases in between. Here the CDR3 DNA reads TGTGCCAGCAGCCCGTTTGAAGGGGGTTTTGGCTACACCTTC. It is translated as CASSPFEGGFGYTF.

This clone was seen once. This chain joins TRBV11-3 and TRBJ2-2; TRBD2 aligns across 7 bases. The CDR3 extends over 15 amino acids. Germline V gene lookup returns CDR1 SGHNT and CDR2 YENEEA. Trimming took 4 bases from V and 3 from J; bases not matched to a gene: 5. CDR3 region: CASSSGGSHTGELFF. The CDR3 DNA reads TGTGCCAGCAGCTCTGGCGGGAGTCACACCGGGGAGCTGTTTTTT.

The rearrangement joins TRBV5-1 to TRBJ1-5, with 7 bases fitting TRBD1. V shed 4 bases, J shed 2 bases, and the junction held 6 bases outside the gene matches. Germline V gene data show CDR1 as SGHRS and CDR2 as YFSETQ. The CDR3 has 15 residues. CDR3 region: CASSASGTGNQPQHF. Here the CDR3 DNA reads TGCGCCAGCAGCGCCTCCGGGACAGGCAATCAGCCCCAGCATTTT.

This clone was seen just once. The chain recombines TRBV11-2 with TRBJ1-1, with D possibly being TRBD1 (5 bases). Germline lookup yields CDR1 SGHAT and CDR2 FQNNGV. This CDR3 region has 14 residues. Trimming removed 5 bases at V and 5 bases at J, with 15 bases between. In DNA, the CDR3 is TGTGCCAGCAGCGACACCGGGGGTATAACTGAAGCTTTCTTT. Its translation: CASSDTGGITEAFF.

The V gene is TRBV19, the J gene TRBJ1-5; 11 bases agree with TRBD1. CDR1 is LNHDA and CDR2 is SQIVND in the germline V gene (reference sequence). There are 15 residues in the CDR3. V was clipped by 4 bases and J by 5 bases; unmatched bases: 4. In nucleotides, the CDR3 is TGTGCCAGTAGTAGAGGACAGGGGGCGGATCAGCCCCAGCATTTT. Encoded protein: CASSRGQGADQPQHF.

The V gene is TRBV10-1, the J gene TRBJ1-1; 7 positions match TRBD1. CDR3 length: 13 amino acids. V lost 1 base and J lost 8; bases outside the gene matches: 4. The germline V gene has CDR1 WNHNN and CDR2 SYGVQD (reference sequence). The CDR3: CASSEFARGEAFF. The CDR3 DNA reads TGCGCCAGCAGTGAGTTCGCCAGGGGGGAAGCTTTCTTT.

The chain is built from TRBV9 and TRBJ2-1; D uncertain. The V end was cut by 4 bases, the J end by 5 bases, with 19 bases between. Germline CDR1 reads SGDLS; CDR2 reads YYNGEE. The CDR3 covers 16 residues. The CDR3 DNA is TGTGCCAGCAGCTTAAACCTGAAGACTCAGAACAATGAGCAGTTCTTC. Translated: CASSLNLKTQNNEQFF.

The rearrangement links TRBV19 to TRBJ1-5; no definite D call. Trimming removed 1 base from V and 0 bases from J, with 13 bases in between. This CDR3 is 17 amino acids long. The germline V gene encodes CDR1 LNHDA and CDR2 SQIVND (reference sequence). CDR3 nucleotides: TGTGCCAGTAGTATAGGAGGCTCAGCCTATAGCAATCAGCCCCAGCATTTT. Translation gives CASSIGGSAYSNQPQHF.